The sequence of this TCR beta chain was determined in a study of response to subunit inactivated influenza vaccine. Study-level points and caveats: After each seasonal influenza vaccination, few new T cells are recruited, the authors suggested.

This clonotype was counted many times. Its antigen is as yet unknown. Each CDR3 protein is one row after TCRdb ran MiXCR on the RT-PCR reads. This repertoire shows about 650,000 distinct CDR3 sequences, roughly 15% found once; its top ten account for 7.6%. Germline CDR1 SGHRS, CDR2 YFSETQ. J was trimmed by 4 bases and V by 6 bases; bases with no gene match: 13. The CDR3 has 16 amino acids. This specimen consisted of PBMCs from blood, obtained less than 15 days before vaccination. This chain joins TRBV5-1 and TRBJ2-3; 8 bases agree with TRBD2. The clonotype originates from a man aged 50-59 years who received an inactivated influenza vaccine. CDR3 in DNA: TGCGCCAGCAAGGAGGGGCCAGCGGGGGTGTCAGATACGCAGTATTTT. Translated: CASKEGPAGVSDTQYF. The entire variable domain, with the rest obtained from reference TRBV5-1 and TRBJ2-3, is as follows: KAGVTQTPRYLIKTRGQQVTLSCSPISGHRSVSWYQQTPGQGLQFLFEYFSETQRNKGNFPGRFSGRQFSNSRSEMNVSTLELGDSALYLCASKEGPAGVSDTQYFGPGTRLTVL.